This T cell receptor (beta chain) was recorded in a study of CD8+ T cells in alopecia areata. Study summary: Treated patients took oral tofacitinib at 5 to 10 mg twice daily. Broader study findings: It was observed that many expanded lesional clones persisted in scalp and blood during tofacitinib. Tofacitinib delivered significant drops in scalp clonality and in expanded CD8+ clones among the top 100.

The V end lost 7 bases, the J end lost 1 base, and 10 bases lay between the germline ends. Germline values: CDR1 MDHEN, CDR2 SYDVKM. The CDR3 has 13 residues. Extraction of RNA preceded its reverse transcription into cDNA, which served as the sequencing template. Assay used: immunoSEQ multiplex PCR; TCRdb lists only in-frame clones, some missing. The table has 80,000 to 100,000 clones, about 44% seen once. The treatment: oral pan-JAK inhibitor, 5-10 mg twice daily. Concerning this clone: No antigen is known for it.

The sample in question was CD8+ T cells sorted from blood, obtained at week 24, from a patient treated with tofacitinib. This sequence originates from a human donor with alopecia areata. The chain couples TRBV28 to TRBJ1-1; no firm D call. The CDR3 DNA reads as TGTGCCAGCAAGCCTCCGTGGAACACTGAAGCTTTCTTT. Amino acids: CASKPPWNTEAFF. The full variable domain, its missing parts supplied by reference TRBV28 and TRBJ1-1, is DVKVTQSSRYLVKRTGEKVFLECVQDMDHENMFWYRQDPGLGLRLIYFSYDVKMKEKGDIPEGYSVSREKKERFSLILESASTNQTSMYLCASKPPWNTEAFFGQGTRLTVV.